These T cell receptor beta chains were read from a single sample in a study of CXCR3-negative and CXCR3-positive naive CD8 T cells. From the 5' RACE reads, TCRdb lists one entry per CDR3 protein and no DNA. Its listing shows approximately 100,000 distinct CDR3 sequences. The sequencing input was naive CXCR3+ CD8+ T cells from blood. These receptors came from a human donor in good health. Some clones in this sample may be carry-over from other donors' samples. Both conserved end residues are part of each CDR3.

V gene: TRBV29-1
J gene: TRBJ2-5
CDR3 protein: CSGEQGYQETQYF

V gene: TRBV4-1
J gene: TRBJ1-1
CDR3 protein: CASSQVPRLKGTEAFF

V gene: TRBV28
J gene: TRBJ1-1
CDR3 protein: CASREWGNTEAFF

V gene: TRBV2
J gene: TRBJ2-3
CDR3 protein: CASRAGEDTQYF

V gene: TRBV7-9
J gene: TRBJ2-7
CDR3 protein: CASSLEVRTYEQYF

V gene: TRBV6-2/TRBV6-3
J gene: TRBJ2-3
CDR3 protein: CASSYSGGWGTDTQYF

V gene: TRBV6-1
J gene: TRBJ2-1
CDR3 protein: CASSEGTWVDEQFF

V gene: TRBV12-3/TRBV12-4
J gene: TRBJ2-7
CDR3 protein: CASAGPGSYEQYF

V gene: TRBV5-1
J gene: TRBJ2-2
CDR3 protein: CASREGVKSTGELFF

V gene: TRBV11-3
J gene: TRBJ2-2
CDR3 protein: CASSLDDTLTGELFF

V gene: TRBV12-3/TRBV12-4
J gene: TRBJ2-3
CDR3 protein: CASSSTSGGSSTDTQYF

V gene: TRBV4-3
J gene: TRBJ1-2
CDR3 protein: CASSQDRYRVYGYTF

V gene: TRBV6-4
J gene: TRBJ2-2
CDR3 protein: CASSDYAPGQHTGELFF

V gene: TRBV2
J gene: TRBJ2-7
CDR3 protein: CASSPEAYYEQYF

V gene: TRBV28
J gene: TRBJ1-5
CDR3 protein: CATRGPNQPQHF

V gene: TRBV7-9
J gene: TRBJ2-5
CDR3 protein: CASTFPGLEETQYF

V gene: TRBV29-1
J gene: TRBJ2-2
CDR3 protein: CSVRTLLGSPDTGELFF

V gene: TRBV10-3
J gene: TRBJ2-1
CDR3 protein: CAISVALDYNEQFF

V gene: TRBV19
J gene: TRBJ2-1
CDR3 protein: CASSVPYGVDNEQFF

V gene: TRBV4-3
J gene: TRBJ2-7
CDR3 protein: CASSQIQDRTYEQYF

V gene: TRBV6-6
J gene: TRBJ1-2
CDR3 protein: CASTNEGYYGYTF

V gene: TRBV7-9
J gene: TRBJ2-3
CDR3 protein: CAALTGSTDTQYF

V gene: TRBV9
J gene: TRBJ1-2
CDR3 protein: CASSPTYRATDRYDYGYTF

V gene: TRBV7-8
J gene: TRBJ1-2
CDR3 protein: CASSPRDRGWYGYTF

V gene: TRBV5-1
J gene: TRBJ2-1
CDR3 protein: CASSLGGAEYNEQFF

V gene: TRBV14
J gene: TRBJ1-1
CDR3 protein: CASSLDSRAEAFF

V gene: TRBV12-3/TRBV12-4
J gene: TRBJ2-5
CDR3 protein: CASSFFQVQETQYF

V gene: TRBV28
J gene: TRBJ1-5
CDR3 protein: CASSLVLDYNQPQHF

V gene: TRBV28
J gene: TRBJ1-5
CDR3 protein: CASSLWGQPQHF

V gene: TRBV5-5
J gene: TRBJ2-7
CDR3 protein: CASSWGQGFYEQYF

V gene: TRBV9
J gene: TRBJ2-1
CDR3 protein: CASSVPVSGSGDEQFF

V gene: TRBV6-5
J gene: TRBJ2-7
CDR3 protein: CASRPYEDDEQYF

V gene: TRBV7-9
J gene: TRBJ2-7
CDR3 protein: CASSLSGSYEQYF

V gene: TRBV20-1
J gene: TRBJ2-7
CDR3 protein: CSAPTGTGGEDF

V gene: TRBV24-1
J gene: TRBJ2-7
CDR3 protein: CANSDRSEQYF

V gene: TRBV4-3
J gene: TRBJ1-3
CDR3 protein: CASSQDTRSSGNTIYF

V gene: TRBV19
J gene: TRBJ1-1
CDR3 protein: CASSISGNTEAFF

V gene: TRBV4-2
J gene: TRBJ2-2
CDR3 protein: CASSPRDSFLPGELFF

V gene: TRBV7-9
J gene: TRBJ2-7
CDR3 protein: CASSSIDISYEQYF

V gene: TRBV5-6
J gene: TRBJ2-3
CDR3 protein: CASSWFSWNTDTQYF

V gene: TRBV29-1
J gene: TRBJ2-2
CDR3 protein: CSVVGGAGELFF

V gene: TRBV6-2/TRBV6-3
J gene: TRBJ2-1
CDR3 protein: CASSSLTMANEQFF

V gene: TRBV29-1
J gene: TRBJ2-5
CDR3 protein: CSVEGSNEGTQYF

V gene: TRBV28
J gene: TRBJ2-3
CDR3 protein: CASLAISTDTQYF

V gene: TRBV28
J gene: TRBJ2-7
CDR3 protein: CASSGTSVYEQYF

V gene: TRBV10-1
J gene: TRBJ2-7
CDR3 protein: CASSESQSSSYEQYF

V gene: TRBV29-1
J gene: TRBJ1-1
CDR3 protein: CSGKDGTGGTEAFF

V gene: TRBV27
J gene: TRBJ1-2
CDR3 protein: CASSFRGSPYGYTF

V gene: TRBV13
J gene: TRBJ2-1
CDR3 protein: CASSSPGPRNEQFF

V gene: TRBV12-3/TRBV12-4
J gene: TRBJ1-5
CDR3 protein: CASSPKTGYQPQHF

V gene: TRBV21-1
J gene: TRBJ2-7
CDR3 protein: CASRKREGLPGTDPAEQYF

V gene: TRBV6-1
J gene: TRBJ2-5
CDR3 protein: CASGEYGGVETQYF